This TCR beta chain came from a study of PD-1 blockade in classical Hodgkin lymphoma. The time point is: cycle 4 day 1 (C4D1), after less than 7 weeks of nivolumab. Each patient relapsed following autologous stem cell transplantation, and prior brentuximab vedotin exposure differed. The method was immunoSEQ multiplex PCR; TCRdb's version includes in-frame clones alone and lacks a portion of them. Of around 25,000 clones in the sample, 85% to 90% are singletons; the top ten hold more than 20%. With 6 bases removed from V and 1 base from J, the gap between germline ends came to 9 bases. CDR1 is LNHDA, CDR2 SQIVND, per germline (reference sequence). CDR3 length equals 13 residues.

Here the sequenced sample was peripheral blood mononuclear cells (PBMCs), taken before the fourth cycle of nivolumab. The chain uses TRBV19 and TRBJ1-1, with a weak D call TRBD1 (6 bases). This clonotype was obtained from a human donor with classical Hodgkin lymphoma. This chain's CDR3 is CASRGTQNTEAFF. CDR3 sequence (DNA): TGTGCCAGTAGGGGGACACAGAACACTGAAGCTTTCTTT.